The sample holds a few counts of the clone carrying this T cell receptor (beta chain). Its cognate antigen is unknown. The junction differs from germline at one of its ends, possibly a read error. The sample belongs to a study of beta chain features in type 1 diabetes. Expressed TCRB transcripts got sequenced, as all isolated RNA was reverse transcribed. Assay used: immunoSEQ multiplex PCR; TCRdb lists only in-frame clones, some missing. The data contain about 360,000 clones, roughly 12% of them singletons. Study observations and caveats: Shorter TCRB CDR3s, moderately but significantly so, were found in Type 1 diabetes patients in all four CD4+ subsets.

There are 15 residues in the CDR3. The V gene's germline CDR1 is SSHAT and CDR2 FNYEAQ (reference sequence). This TCR derives from a man aged 18 to 35 in good health. Sequenced input: naive CD4+ T cells from blood. The gene calls are TRBV7-7 and TRBJ2-2; weak D call: TRBD1 (5 bases). CDR3 nucleotides: TGTGCTAGCAGCTTAAGGCAGGGGAACACCGGGGAGCTGTTTTTT. This translates into CASSLRQGNTGELFF. Full variable domain (rest looked up from reference TRBV7-7 and TRBJ2-2): GAGVSQSPRYKVTKRGQDVTLRCDPISSHATLYWYQQALGQGPEFLTYFNYEAQPDKSGLPSDRFSAERPEGSISTLTIQRTEQRDSAMYRCASSLRQGNTGELFFGEGSRLTVL.